This T cell receptor beta chain comes out of a study of T cells in Graves' hyperthyroidism and ophthalmopathy. Each diagnosis was grounded in clinical symptoms, serum thyroxine and TRAb, thyroid ultrasound, and orbital computed tomography. The PBMCs were taken from around 9.1 ml of fresh peripheral blood. Amplified regions were TCR beta CDR3 sequences from RNA transcripts. Researchers ran a first-round RT-PCR on the TCR CDR3 using the HTBI primer set. MiXCR, run by TCRdb on the multiplex PCR reads, gives a single entry per CDR3 protein. The data contain 400,000 to 500,000 distinct CDR3 sequences, 14% of them singletons. This clonotype occurred many times. The sample taken for sequencing was blood. This sequence originates from a woman between 18 and 29 years old with Graves' hyperthyroidism.

CDR3 nucleotides: TGTGCCAGCTCACCTTTCGAGGAAACACCCCTCCACTTT. As protein: CASSPFEETPLHF. The chain couples TRBV18 to TRBJ1-6; no definite D call. This CDR3 has 13 residues. Trimming took off 3 bases at V and 11 bases at J, with 11 bases between the two ends. Germline CDR1 and CDR2: KGHSH and LQKENI. Looking up the rest from reference TRBV18 and TRBJ1-6 gives the full variable domain: NAGVMQNPRHLVRRRGQEARLRCSPMKGHSHVYWYRQLPEEGLKFMVYLQKENIIDESGMPKERFSAEFPKEGPSILRIQQVVRGDSAAYFCASSPFEETPLHFGNGTRLTVT.